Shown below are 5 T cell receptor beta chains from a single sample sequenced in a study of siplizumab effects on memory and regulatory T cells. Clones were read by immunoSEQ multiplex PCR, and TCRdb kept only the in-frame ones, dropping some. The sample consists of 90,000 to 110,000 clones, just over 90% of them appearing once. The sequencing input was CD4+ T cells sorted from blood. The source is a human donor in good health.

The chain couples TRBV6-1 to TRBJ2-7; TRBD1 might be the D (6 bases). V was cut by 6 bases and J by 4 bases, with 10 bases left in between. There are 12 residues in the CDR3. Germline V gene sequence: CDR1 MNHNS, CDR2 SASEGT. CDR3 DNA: TGTGCCAGCAGGCCAGGGGTGTACGAGCAGTACTTC. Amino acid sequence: CASRPGVYEQYF.

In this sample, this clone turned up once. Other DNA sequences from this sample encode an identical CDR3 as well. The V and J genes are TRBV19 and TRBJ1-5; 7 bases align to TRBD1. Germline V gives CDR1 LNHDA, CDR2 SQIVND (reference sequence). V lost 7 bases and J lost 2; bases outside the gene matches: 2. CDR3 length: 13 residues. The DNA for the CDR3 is TGTGCCAGTACCGACAGGGGCAATCAGCCCCAGCATTTT. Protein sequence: CASTDRGNQPQHF. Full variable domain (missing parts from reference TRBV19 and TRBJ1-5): DGGITQSPKYLFRKEGQNVTLSCEQNLNHDAMYWYRQDPGQGLRLIYYSQIVNDFQKGDIAEGYSVSREKKESFPLTVTSAQKNPTAFYLCASTDRGNQPQHFGDGTRLSIL.

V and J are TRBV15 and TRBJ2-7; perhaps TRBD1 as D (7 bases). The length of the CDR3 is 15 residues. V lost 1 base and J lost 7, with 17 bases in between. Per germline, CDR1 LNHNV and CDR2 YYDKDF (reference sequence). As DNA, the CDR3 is TGTGCCACCAGCAGAGCAGCAGGGGGGATAGGAGAGCAGTACTTC. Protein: CATSRAAGGIGEQYF.

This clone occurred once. In DNA form, the CDR3 reads TGTGCCAGCAGCTTATCTCGGAGGGACGAGCAGTACTTC. Translation gives CASSLSRRDEQYF. This chain links TRBV7-9 with TRBJ2-7, with D possibly matching TRBD2 (6 bases). In germline, CDR1 is SEHNR, CDR2 FQNEAQ (reference sequence). The CDR3 runs 13 residues. V lost 2 bases, J lost 5 bases, and 10 bases lay in between.

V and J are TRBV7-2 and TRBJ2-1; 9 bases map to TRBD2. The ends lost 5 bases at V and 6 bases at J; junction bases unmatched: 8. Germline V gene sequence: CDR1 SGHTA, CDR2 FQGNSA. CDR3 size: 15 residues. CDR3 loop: CASSPSAGGGNEQFF. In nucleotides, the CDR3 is TGTGCCAGCAGCCCATCAGCGGGAGGAGGCAATGAGCAGTTCTTC.